This T cell receptor (beta chain) was captured by sequencing in a study of CD8 T cells in Susac syndrome. The CDR3 loop spans 14 amino acids. Trimming took 5 bases from V and 0 from J, leaving 8 bases between them. Looked up from germline, CDR1 is LNHDA and CDR2 is SQIVND (reference sequence). High-throughput TCR beta sequencing covered peripheral CD8+ and CD4+ T cells. Treatment-naive patients with stable or active relapsing-remitting disease were the multiple sclerosis controls. Negative isolation yielded the CD8+ and CD4+ T cells, while FACS enriched the TEMRA cells. RNA amounts of roughly 0.45 to 1 ug underwent reverse transcription with random hexamers. The immunoSEQ assay covered 54 Vbeta and 13 Jbeta segments for CDR3. TCRdb ran MiXCR on the immunoSEQ multiplex PCR reads and lists one entry per CDR3 protein. In the table there are approximately 150,000 distinct CDR3 sequences, roughly 92% of which are singletons.

The chain carries TRBV19 and TRBJ2-4, with TRBD1 as a possible D gene (5 bases). The source of this sequence is a human donor with multiple sclerosis. Sequencing input: CD4+ T cells from PBMCs. DNA of the CDR3: TGTGCCAGTAGTCGGACATTAGCCAAAAACATTCAGTACTTC. Translation: CASSRTLAKNIQYF.